The 29 T cell receptor beta chains below all came from one sample that was sequenced in a study of blood T cells in healthy people across ages. Next came a second PCR, run for roughly 6 to 11 cycles, which used a sample-barcoded 5' primer along with a J-beta primer mix. One entry per CDR3 protein, called by TCRdb with MiXCR from the 5' RACE reads. Among some 690,000 distinct CDR3 sequences, over 20% were seen once, and the ten largest hold 22%. Sequenced sample: blood. These receptors came from a man in his 70s in good health.

This clonotype occurred a few times. The J gene is TRBJ2-7, the V gene TRBV20-1, with D possibly matching TRBD2 (5 bases). This CDR3 has 12 residues. CDR1 is DFQATT, CDR2 SNEGSKA, per germline (reference sequence). Trimming cost V 6 bases and J 3 bases, with 12 bases left between them. The CDR3 region has the DNA TGCAGTGCCCGACGGGATAACTACGAGCAGTACTTC. Encoded protein: CSARRDNYEQYF.

This clonotype was picked up a small number of times. This chain joins TRBV24-1 and TRBJ2-3; 8 positions match TRBD2. Germline CDR1 KGHDR, CDR2 SFDVKD. The length of the CDR3 is 15 residues. With V trimmed by 5 bases and J by 1 base, 4 bases remained unmatched. The CDR3 loop reads CATSAVSGGTDTQYF. The CDR3 nucleotides are TGTGCCACCAGTGCCGTTAGCGGGGGCACAGATACGCAGTATTTT.

This clonotype was seen a few times. The chain recombines TRBV12-3 or TRBV12-4 with TRBJ2-6; 9 positions match TRBD1. Unmatched junction bases numbered 17, after V lost 6 bases and J lost 2 bases. The CDR3 is made up of 20 amino acids. The DNA of the CDR3 is TGTGCCAGCAGCAAAAACAAGGGGGGACAGGGATTTGCTGGGGCCAACGTCCTGACTTTC. Translation gives CASSKNKGGQGFAGANVLTF.

This clonotype has a handful of counts. The rearrangement joins TRBV4-2 to TRBJ1-2, with 8 bases aligning to TRBD1. This CDR3 has 17 residues. Trimming at V came to 1 base and at J to 4 bases, leaving 11 bases not matched to a gene. CDR1 and CDR2 (germline): LGHNA, YNFKEQ. CDR3 sequence (DNA): TGTGCCAGCAGCCAAGGGGGCCTGAGGCAGGGGGCCTATGGCTACACCTTC. Protein: CASSQGGLRQGAYGYTF.

The V gene is TRBV6-5, the J gene TRBJ1-2; unclear D gene. Germline V CDR1 and CDR2: MNHEY, SVGAGI. Trimming took 2 bases from V and 10 from J, leaving 17 bases between them. The CDR3 runs 14 residues. As DNA, the CDR3 is TGTGCCAGCAGTTACCAGCGCCAGCGGGGTCCCTACACCTTC. This translates into CASSYQRQRGPYTF.

This clonotype was seen a few times. The gene calls are TRBV29-1 and TRBJ2-5; 7 bases are a match to TRBD2. Germline V gene lookup returns CDR1 SQVTM and CDR2 ANQGSEA. Germline trimming cut 6 bases from V and 5 bases from J; bases unmatched to any gene: 6. CDR3 length: 12 amino acids. CDR3 nucleotide sequence: TGCAGCGTAGATAGCGGGCAGGAGACCCAGTACTTC. Translation: CSVDSGQETQYF.

In its sample, this clonotype was seen a few times. DNA of the CDR3: TGTGCCAGCAGCCAAGTTCGCTCCCTTAATGAAAAACTGTTTTTT. Translating it yields CASSQVRSLNEKLFF. The J gene is TRBJ1-4, the V gene TRBV14, with D unresolved. The CDR3 runs 15 residues. Trimming took off 1 base at V and 4 bases at J, with 10 bases between the two ends. Germline CDR1 and CDR2: SGHDN and FVKESK. The whole variable domain, filled in from reference TRBV14 and TRBJ1-4, reads EAGVTQFPSHSVIEKGQTVTLRCDPISGHDNLYWYRRVMGKEIKFLLHFVKESKQDESGMPNNRFLAERTGGTYSTLKVQPAELEDSGVYFCASSQVRSLNEKLFFGSGTQLSVL.

In its sample, this clonotype was seen a few times. The chain uses TRBV20-1 and TRBJ2-1; D is ambiguous. The CDR3 covers 15 residues. The germline V gene encodes CDR1 DFQATT and CDR2 SNEGSKA (reference sequence). Trimming took off 1 base at V and 0 bases at J, with 10 bases between the two ends. CDR3 nucleotides: TGCAGTGCTAGAGTTTCCCCCAGCTCCTACAATGAGCAGTTCTTC. Amino acids: CSARVSPSSYNEQFF.

This clonotype has at least ten counts. The J gene is TRBJ1-2, the V gene TRBV5-5; 7 bases agree with TRBD1. Germline CDR1 is SGHKS and CDR2 is YYEKEE (reference sequence). V lost 2 bases, J lost 2 bases, and 3 bases stayed unmatched. This CDR3 comprises 14 residues. As DNA, the CDR3 is TGTGCCAGCAGCTTCCGGGACAGCAACTATGGCTACACCTTC. Its protein is CASSFRDSNYGYTF.

This chain links TRBV3-1 with TRBJ2-5, with no clear D. V lost 1 base, J lost 2 bases, and 11 bases lay in between. The CDR3 is 15 residues long. The V gene's germline CDR1 is LGHDT and CDR2 YNNKEL (reference sequence). The CDR3 DNA follows: TGTGCCAGCAGCCAAGCGACCGGACCGCAAGAGACCCAGTACTTC. Its protein product is CASSQATGPQETQYF.

The chain links TRBV19 to TRBJ1-1, with a tentative D call TRBD1 (6 bases). This CDR3 contains 14 residues. Trimming took 6 bases from V and 1 from J, leaving 12 bases between them. The germline V gene encodes CDR1 LNHDA and CDR2 SQIVND (reference sequence). In DNA form, the CDR3 reads TGTGCCAGTAGAAATCCAGGGGAGAACACTGAAGCTTTCTTT. This codes for CASRNPGENTEAFF. The full variable domain, its missing parts supplied by reference TRBV19 and TRBJ1-1, is DGGITQSPKYLFRKEGQNVTLSCEQNLNHDAMYWYRQDPGQGLRLIYYSQIVNDFQKGDIAEGYSVSREKKESFPLTVTSAQKNPTAFYLCASRNPGENTEAFFGQGTRLTVV.

A note on this clonotype: A junction end diverges from the germline sequence, so it may reflect a read error. This chain uses TRBV6-5 with TRBJ1-1; D is unresolved. This CDR3 has 15 residues. Germline CDR1 MNHEY, CDR2 SVGAGI. CDR3 DNA sequence: TGTGCCAGCAGTGACTCTCTGTCAGGGAACACTGAAGCTTTCTTT. Translated, it gives CASSDSLSGNTEAFF.

J is TRBJ1-1 and V is TRBV12-3 or TRBV12-4; possible D gene TRBD1, 6 bases. V lost 3 bases and J 5 bases, leaving 10 bases between the germline ends. The CDR3 consists of 13 residues. In nucleotides, the CDR3 is TGTGCCAGCAGTTTGTGGGGGCTGACTGAAGCTTTCTTT. It specifies CASSLWGLTEAFF.

The chain couples TRBV27 to TRBJ2-3; D is unresolved. The CDR3 runs 15 residues. Deletions cut 0 bases from V and 3 bases from J, with 10 bases between. Germline CDR1 is MNHEY and CDR2 is SMNVEV (reference sequence). The CDR3 bases are TGTGCCAGCAGTTTATCTCGGCCCTGGACAGATACGCAGTATTTT. This gives the protein CASSLSRPWTDTQYF.

This chain connects TRBV7-9 to TRBJ2-3; 10 bases map to TRBD2. Germline CDR1 SEHNR, CDR2 FQNEAQ (reference sequence). The CDR3 loop spans 16 amino acids. The J segment lost 0 bases and the V segment lost 10 bases, leaving 10 bases of the junction unmatched. The CDR3 nucleotides are TGTGCCATAATCCTGAAGCGGGGGGGGAGCACAGATACGCAGTATTTT. Amino acids: CAIILKRGGSTDTQYF.

The rearrangement links TRBV20-1 to TRBJ1-2; D gene unclear. Germline values: CDR1 DFQATT, CDR2 SNEGSKA (reference sequence). This CDR3 contains 13 residues. The CDR3 region has the DNA TGCAGGCTGGGCCCCGGGACTAACTATGGCTACACCTTC. This sequence encodes CRLGPGTNYGYTF.

This chain links TRBV6-6 with TRBJ2-1, with D possibly TRBD1 on 7 matching bases. The closer fit of TRBJ2-7 to the DNA end suggests the J call may be wrong. In germline, CDR1 is MNHNY, CDR2 SVGAGI (reference sequence). The CDR3 length is 14 residues. The CDR3 spells CASTTGPGGYEQYF. CDR3 DNA sequence: TGTGCCAGCACCACGGGTCCAGGGGGGTACGAGCAGTACTTC.

J is TRBJ2-5 and V is TRBV20-1; a weak D match, TRBD2 (5 bases). The last part of the DNA fits TRBJ2-7 better; the J call may be wrong. Germline values: CDR1 DFQATT, CDR2 SNEGSKA (reference sequence). The CDR3 is 14 amino acids. CDR3 nucleotides: TGCAGTGGGAAGCGGATACTCCAATCCTACGAGCAGTACTTC. This encodes CSGKRILQSYEQYF.

This clonotype is termed medium-sized (0.01 to 0.1%). The chain joins TRBV5-6 to TRBJ2-3; TRBD1 aligns across 9 bases. The CDR3 has 16 residues. CDR1 SGHDT and CDR2 YYEEEE come from the germline V gene. Unmatched junction bases numbered 17, after V lost 5 bases and J lost 10 bases. CDR3 in DNA: TGTGCCAGCAGACGGGACAGGGATCTAATGTGGGATGCGCAGTATTTT. It yields the protein CASRRDRDLMWDAQYF.

The chain employs TRBV7-9 and TRBJ1-4; 9 nucleotides align to TRBD1. The CDR3 is 13 residues long. Germline V gene sequence: CDR1 SEHNR, CDR2 FQNEAQ (reference sequence). The V and J ends lost 5 bases and 10 bases, in that order; junction bases with no gene match: 5. The CDR3 spells CASSPQGAGKLFF. DNA for the CDR3: TGTGCCAGCAGCCCACAGGGGGCGGGAAAACTGTTTTTT.

The sample holds a few counts of this clonotype. This chain links TRBV12-3 or TRBV12-4 with TRBJ1-1; TRBD1 aligns across 9 bases. V lost 6 bases to trimming and J lost 4 bases; unmatched junction nucleotides: 12. CDR3 size: 16 residues. This CDR3 reads CASRQGRDRAITEAFF. The DNA for the CDR3 is TGTGCCAGCAGGCAAGGCCGGGACAGGGCGATCACTGAAGCTTTCTTT.

The rearrangement uses TRBV5-1 and TRBJ2-3; D is unresolved. V was trimmed by 7 bases and J by 2 bases, leaving 14 bases between them. CDR1 is SGHRS, CDR2 YFSETQ, per germline. The CDR3 contains 14 residues. CDR3 region: CASCQTGFTDTQYF. The CDR3 DNA sequence: TGCGCCAGCTGCCAAACCGGATTCACAGATACGCAGTATTTT.

This clonotype was seen just once. The junction departs from the called germline gene at one end, perhaps through a read error. The chain links TRBV5-6 to TRBJ1-1; possible D gene TRBD1, 5 bases. There are 14 residues in the CDR3. Germline loops: CDR1 SGHDT, CDR2 YYEEEE. The CDR3 sequence: CASSLTPGRTEALF. CDR3 bases: TGTGCCAGCAGCCTGACACCAGGGCGGACTGAAGCTCTCTTT.

Only a few counts were recorded for this clonotype. For the CDR3, the DNA is TGTGCCAGCAGAAAGGGAGGAGCCAAAAACATTCAGTACTTC. This encodes CASRKGGAKNIQYF. This rearrangement joins TRBV5-6 to TRBJ2-4; possibly TRBD2 for D (6 bases). This CDR3 comprises 14 residues. Trimming removed 5 bases at V and 0 bases at J, with 9 bases between. Germline CDR1 SGHDT, CDR2 YYEEEE.

This sequence joins TRBV30 and TRBJ2-3; 9 positions agree with TRBD1. The CDR3 spans 15 residues. CDR1 is GTSNPN, CDR2 SVGIG, per germline (reference sequence). J gave up 6 bases and V 2 bases, and 9 bases lay outside the gene matches. The CDR3 loop reads CAWSRRTGVADTQYF. The CDR3 DNA reads as TGTGCCTGGAGTCGGCGGACAGGGGTTGCGGATACGCAGTATTTT. Looking up the rest from reference TRBV30 and TRBJ2-3 gives the full variable domain: SQTIHQWPATLVQPVGSPLSLECTVEGTSNPNLYWYRQAAGRGLQLLFYSVGIGQISSEVPQNLSASRPQDRQFILSSKKLLLSDSGFYLCAWSRRTGVADTQYFGPGTRLTVL.

The chain recombines TRBV7-9 with TRBJ2-4; D is uncertain. Germline lookup yields CDR1 SEHNR and CDR2 FQNEAQ (reference sequence). The CDR3 covers 15 residues. The V end lost 2 bases, the J end lost 0 bases, and 8 bases lay between the germline ends. The CDR3 DNA follows: TGTGCCAGCAGCTTACCGGGCCAAGCCAAAAACATTCAGTACTTC. This encodes CASSLPGQAKNIQYF.

A word on this clonotype: The conserved closing phenylalanine or tryptophan is absent in this CDR3, likely reflecting a read error. The rearrangement links TRBV29-1 to TRBJ2-1, with D tentatively TRBD2 (6 bases). Germline V gene lookup returns CDR1 SQVTM and CDR2 ANQGSEA. V dropped 5 bases and J dropped 0 bases, with 14 bases sitting between them. The CDR3 covers 15 residues. The CDR3, as DNA: TGCAGCGTTTTGCGGGGAGGTTACTCCTACAATGAGCAGTTCCTC. It codes for CSVLRGGYSYNEQFL.

This clonotype showed up just a few times. The chain carries TRBV5-1 and TRBJ2-5; 8 positions agree with TRBD2. The germline V gene has CDR1 SGHRS and CDR2 YFSETQ. Losses at the gene ends were 1 base for V and 0 bases for J; bases not matched to a gene: 8. The CDR3 contains 17 residues. CDR3 in amino acids: CASSLTRSGGNQETQYF. CDR3 DNA: TGCGCCAGCAGCTTGACACGGAGCGGGGGTAACCAAGAGACCCAGTACTTC.

This clonotype was detected once. The J gene is TRBJ2-3, the V gene TRBV4-3; maybe TRBD2 (5 bases). CDR3 length equals 18 residues. V shed 0 bases and J shed 2 bases, with 18 bases lying between them. From germline, CDR1 is LGHNA and CDR2 YSLEER. CDR3 nucleotides: TGCGCCAGCAGCCAAGATTTTTCCCGGGATATCCTCACAGATACGCAGTATTTT. This sequence encodes CASSQDFSRDILTDTQYF.